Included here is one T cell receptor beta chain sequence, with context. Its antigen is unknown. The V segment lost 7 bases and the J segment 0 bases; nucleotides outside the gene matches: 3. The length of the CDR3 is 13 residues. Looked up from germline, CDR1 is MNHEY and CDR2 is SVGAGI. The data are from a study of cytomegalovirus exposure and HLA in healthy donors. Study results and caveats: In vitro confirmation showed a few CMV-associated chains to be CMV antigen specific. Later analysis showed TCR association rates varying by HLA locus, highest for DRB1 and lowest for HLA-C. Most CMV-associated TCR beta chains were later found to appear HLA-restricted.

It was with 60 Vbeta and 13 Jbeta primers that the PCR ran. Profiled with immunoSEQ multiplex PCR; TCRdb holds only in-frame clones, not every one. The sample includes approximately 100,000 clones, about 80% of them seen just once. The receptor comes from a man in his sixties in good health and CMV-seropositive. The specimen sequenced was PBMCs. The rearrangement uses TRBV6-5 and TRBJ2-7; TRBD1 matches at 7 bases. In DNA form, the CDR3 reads TGTGCCAGCAACGACAGGGTCTCCTACGAGCAGTACTTC. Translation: CASNDRVSYEQYF.